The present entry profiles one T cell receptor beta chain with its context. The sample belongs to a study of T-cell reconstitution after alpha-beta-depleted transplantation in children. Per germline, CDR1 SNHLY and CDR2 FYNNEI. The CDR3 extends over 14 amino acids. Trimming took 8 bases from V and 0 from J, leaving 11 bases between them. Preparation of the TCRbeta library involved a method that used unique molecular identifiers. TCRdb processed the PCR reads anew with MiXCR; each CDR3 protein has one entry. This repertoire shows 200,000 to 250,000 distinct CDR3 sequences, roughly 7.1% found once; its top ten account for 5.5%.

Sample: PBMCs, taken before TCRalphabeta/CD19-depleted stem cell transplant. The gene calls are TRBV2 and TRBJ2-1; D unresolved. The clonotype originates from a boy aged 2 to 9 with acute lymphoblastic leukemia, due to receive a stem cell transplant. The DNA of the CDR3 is TGTGCCAGCCGTTTCCAGAGCTCCTACAATGAGCAGTTCTTC. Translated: CASRFQSSYNEQFF.